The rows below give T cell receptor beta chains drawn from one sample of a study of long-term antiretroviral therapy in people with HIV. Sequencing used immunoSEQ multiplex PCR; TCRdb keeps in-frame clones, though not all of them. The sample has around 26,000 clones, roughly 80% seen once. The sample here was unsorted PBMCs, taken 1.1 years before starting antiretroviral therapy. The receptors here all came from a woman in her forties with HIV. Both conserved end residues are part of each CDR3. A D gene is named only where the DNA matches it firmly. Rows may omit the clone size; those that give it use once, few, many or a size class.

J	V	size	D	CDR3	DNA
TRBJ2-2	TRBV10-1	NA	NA	CASSSIGGNTGELFF	TGCGCCAGCAGTTCGATAGGGGGGAACACCGGGGAGCTGTTTTTT
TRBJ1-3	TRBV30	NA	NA	CAWSVSSSGNTIYF	TGTGCCTGGAGTGTATCGAGCTCTGGAAACACCATATATTTT
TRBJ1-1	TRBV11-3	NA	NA	CASSSFGGSATEAFF	TGTGCCAGCAGCTCTTTTGGGGGGAGTGCCACTGAAGCTTTCTTT
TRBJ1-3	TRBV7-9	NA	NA	CASSPHSRVAGNTIYF	TGTGCCAGCAGCCCCCACTCTCGGGTAGCTGGAAACACCATATATTTT
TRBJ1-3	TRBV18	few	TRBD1	CASSPGTGGNTIYF	TGTGCCAGCTCACCTGGGACAGGGGGAAACACCATATATTTT
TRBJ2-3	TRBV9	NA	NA	CASSESGDTQYF	TGTGCCAGCAGTGAGTCGGGGGATACGCAGTATTTT
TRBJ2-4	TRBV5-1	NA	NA	CASSPLGDIQYF	TGCGCCAGCAGCCCCCTAGGGGACATTCAGTACTTC
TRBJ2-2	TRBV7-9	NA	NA	CASSFGRASPSGELFF	TGTGCCAGCAGCTTCGGTCGTGCGAGCCCTTCCGGGGAGCTGTTTTTT
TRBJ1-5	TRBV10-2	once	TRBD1	CASSEGRTGYQPQHF	TGCGCCAGCAGTGAAGGTCGGACAGGGTACCAGCCCCAGCATTTT
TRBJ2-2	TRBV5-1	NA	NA	CASSSLETGELFF	TGCGCCAGCAGCTCCCTAGAAACCGGGGAGCTGTTTTTT
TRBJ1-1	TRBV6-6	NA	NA	CASIEKMNTEAFF	TGTGCCAGCATTGAGAAGATGAACACTGAAGCTTTCTTT
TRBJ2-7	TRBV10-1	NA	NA	CASSESGDSEQYF	TGCGCCAGCAGTGAGTCCGGGGATAGCGAGCAGTACTTC
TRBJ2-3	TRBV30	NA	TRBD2	CAWGGGGISTDTQYF	TGTGCCTGGGGTGGCGGGGGGATTAGCACAGATACGCAGTATTTT